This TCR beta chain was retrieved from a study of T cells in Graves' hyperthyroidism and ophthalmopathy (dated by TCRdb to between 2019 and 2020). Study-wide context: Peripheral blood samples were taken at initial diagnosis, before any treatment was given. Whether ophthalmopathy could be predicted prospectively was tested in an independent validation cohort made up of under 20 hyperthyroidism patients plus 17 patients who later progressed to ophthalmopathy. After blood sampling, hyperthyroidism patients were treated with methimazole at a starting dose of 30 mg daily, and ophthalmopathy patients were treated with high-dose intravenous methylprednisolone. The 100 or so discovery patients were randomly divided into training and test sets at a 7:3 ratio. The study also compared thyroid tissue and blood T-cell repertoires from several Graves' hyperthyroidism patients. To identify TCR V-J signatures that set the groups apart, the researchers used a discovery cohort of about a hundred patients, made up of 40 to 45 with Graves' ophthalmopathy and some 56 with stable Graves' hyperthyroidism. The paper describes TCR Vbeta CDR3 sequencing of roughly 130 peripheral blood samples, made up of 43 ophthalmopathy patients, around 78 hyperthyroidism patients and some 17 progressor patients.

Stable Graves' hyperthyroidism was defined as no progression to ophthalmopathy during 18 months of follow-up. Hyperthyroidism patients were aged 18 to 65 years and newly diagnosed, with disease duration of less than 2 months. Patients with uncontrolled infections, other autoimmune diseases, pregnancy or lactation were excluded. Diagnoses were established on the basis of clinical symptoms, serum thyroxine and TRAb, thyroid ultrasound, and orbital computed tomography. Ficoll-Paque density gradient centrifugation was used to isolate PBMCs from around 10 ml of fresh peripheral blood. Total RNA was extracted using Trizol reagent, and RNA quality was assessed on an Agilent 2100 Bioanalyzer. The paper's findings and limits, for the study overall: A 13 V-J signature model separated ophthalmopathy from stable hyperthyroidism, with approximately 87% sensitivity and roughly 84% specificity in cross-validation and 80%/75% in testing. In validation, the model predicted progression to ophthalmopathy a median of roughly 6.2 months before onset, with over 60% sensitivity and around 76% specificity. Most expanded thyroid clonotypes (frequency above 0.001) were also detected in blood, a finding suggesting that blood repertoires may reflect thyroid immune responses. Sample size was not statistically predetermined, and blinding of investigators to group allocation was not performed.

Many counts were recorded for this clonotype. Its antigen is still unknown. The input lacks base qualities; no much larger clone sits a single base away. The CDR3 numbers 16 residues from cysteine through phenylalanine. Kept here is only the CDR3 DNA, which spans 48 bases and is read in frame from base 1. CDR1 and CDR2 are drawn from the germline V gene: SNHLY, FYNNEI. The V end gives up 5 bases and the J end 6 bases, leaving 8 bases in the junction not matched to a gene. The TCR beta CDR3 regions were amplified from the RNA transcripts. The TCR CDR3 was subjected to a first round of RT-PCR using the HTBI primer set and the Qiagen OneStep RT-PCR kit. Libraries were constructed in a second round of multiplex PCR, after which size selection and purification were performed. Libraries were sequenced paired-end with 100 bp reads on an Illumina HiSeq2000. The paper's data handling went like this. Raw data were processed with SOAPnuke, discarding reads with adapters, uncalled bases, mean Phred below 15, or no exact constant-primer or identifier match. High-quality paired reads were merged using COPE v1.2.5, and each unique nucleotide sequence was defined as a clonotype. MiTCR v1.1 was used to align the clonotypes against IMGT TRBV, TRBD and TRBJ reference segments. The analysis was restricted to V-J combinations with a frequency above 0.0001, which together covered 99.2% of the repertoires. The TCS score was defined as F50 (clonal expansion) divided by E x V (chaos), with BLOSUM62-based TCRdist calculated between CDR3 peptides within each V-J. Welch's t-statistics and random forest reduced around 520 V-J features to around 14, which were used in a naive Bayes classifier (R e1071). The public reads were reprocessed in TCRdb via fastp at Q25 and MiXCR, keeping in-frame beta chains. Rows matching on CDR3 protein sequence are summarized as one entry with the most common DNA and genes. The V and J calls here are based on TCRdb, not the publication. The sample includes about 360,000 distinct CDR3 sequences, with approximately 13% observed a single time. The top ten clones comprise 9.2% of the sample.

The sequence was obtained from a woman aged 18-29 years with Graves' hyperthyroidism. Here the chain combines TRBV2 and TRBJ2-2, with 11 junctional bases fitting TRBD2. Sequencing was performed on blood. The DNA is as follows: TGTGCCAGCAGTTTAGCGGGAGGGCAATGGGCCGGGGAGCTGTTTTTT. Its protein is CASSLAGGQWAGELFF.